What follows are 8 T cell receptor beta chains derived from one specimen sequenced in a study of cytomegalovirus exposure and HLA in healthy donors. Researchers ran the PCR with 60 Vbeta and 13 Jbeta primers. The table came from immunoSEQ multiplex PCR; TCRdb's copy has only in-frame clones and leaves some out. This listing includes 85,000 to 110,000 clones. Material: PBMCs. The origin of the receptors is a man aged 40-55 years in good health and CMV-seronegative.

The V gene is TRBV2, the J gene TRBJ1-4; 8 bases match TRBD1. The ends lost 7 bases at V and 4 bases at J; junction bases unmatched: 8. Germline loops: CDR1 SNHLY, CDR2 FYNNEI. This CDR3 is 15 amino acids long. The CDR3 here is CASTPGGGFNEKLFF. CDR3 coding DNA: TGTGCCAGCACCCCAGGGGGCGGGTTTAATGAAAAACTGTTTTTT.

The CDR3 DNA follows: TGTGCCAGCATCTTTCTTCAAGGGGGTACTAGCGGGAGAGAAAAAGAGACCCAGTACTTC. This encodes CASIFLQGGTSGREKETQYF. The rearrangement uses TRBV7-7 and TRBJ2-5, with 11 positions matching TRBD2. Germline CDR1 is SSHAT and CDR2 is FNYEAQ (reference sequence). After removal of 7 bases from V and 3 bases from J, the junction contained 22 bases not matched to a gene. The CDR3 is 20 residues long.

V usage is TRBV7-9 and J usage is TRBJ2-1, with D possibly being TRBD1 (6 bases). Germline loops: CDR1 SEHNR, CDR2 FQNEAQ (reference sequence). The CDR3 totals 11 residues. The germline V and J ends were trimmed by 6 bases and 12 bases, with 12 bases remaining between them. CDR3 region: CASRSQGGQFF. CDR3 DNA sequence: TGTGCCAGCAGGTCACAGGGTGGGCAGTTCTTC.

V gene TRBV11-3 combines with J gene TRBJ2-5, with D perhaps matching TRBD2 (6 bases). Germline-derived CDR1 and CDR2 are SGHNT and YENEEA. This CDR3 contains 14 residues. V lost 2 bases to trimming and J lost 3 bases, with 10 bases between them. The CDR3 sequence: CASSLNGGKETQYF. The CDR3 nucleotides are TGTGCCAGCAGCTTAAATGGCGGGAAAGAGACCCAGTACTTC.

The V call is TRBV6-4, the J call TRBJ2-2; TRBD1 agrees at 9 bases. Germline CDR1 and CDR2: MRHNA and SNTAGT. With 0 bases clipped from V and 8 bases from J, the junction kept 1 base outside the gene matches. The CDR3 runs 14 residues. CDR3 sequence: CASSDSTGGGELFF. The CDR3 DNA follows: TGTGCCAGCAGTGACTCGACAGGGGGTGGGGAGCTGTTTTTT.

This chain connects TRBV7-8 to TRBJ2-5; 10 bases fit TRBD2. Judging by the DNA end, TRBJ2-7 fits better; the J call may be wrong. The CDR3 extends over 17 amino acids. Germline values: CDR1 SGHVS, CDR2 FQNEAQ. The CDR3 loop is CASSSHRHSGGLYEQYF. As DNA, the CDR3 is TGTGCCAGCAGCTCCCATCGACATAGCGGGGGGCTTTACGAGCAGTACTTC.

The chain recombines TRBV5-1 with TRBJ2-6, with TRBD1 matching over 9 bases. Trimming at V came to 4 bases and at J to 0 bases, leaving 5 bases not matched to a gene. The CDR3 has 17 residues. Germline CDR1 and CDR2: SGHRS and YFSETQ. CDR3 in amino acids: CASSAGQGPSGANVLTF. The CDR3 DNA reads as TGCGCCAGCAGCGCCGGACAGGGGCCCTCTGGGGCCAACGTCCTGACTTTC. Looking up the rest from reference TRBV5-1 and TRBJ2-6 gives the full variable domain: KAGVTQTPRYLIKTRGQQVTLSCSPISGHRSVSWYQQTPGQGLQFLFEYFSETQRNKGNFPGRFSGRQFSNSRSEMNVSTLELGDSALYLCASSAGQGPSGANVLTFGAGSRLTVL.

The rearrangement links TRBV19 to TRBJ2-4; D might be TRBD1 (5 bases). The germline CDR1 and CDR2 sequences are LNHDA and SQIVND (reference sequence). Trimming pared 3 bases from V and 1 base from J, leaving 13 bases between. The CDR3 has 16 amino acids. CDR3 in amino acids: CASSIQGRLAKNIQYF. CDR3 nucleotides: TGTGCCAGTAGTATCCAGGGTCGCTTGGCCAAAAACATTCAGTACTTC.